This T cell receptor beta chain came from a study of OX40 agonist ivuxolimab in advanced cancers. Across the study: The patients' treatment was ivuxolimab, an agonistic anti-OX40 (CD134) antibody. The study reported partial responses in three patients: one hepatocellular carcinoma, two cutaneous melanoma. Findings and caveats of the study: The 0.1-3.0 mg/kg partial responders had among the lowest clonal expansion.

Generated by immunoSEQ multiplex PCR, the TCRdb table keeps only in-frame clones and is missing some. Of about 50,000 clones in the sample, 70% to 80% were seen once. This clone came up once. Its target is not known. This sample comprised CD4+ or CD8+ T cells sorted from blood, obtained in a trial of the OX40 agonist ivuxolimab. The receptor was isolated from an adult with an advanced solid tumor such as melanoma, head and neck, liver or kidney cancer.

The CDR3 bases are TGTGCCAGCAGCAAAGCGGACAGGGAGCCTCTCGAAACCGGGCAGTACTTC. It codes for CASSKADREPLETGQYF. The chain links TRBV21-1 to TRBJ2-7; the D segment call TRBD1 is taken from the table without a DNA check. TRBV21-1 represents a pseudogene. The CDR3 has 17 amino acids.